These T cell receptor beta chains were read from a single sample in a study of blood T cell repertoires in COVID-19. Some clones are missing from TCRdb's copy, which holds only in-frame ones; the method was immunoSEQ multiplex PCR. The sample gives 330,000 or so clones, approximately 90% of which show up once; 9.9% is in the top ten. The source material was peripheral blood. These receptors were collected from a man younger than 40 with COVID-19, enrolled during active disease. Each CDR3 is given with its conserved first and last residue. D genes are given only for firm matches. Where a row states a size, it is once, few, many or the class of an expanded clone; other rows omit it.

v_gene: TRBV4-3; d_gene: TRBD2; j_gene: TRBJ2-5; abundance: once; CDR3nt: TGCGCCAGCAGCCACGGGCGGACTAGCGGGAGGGAAGAGACCCAGTACTTC; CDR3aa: CASSHGRTSGREETQYF
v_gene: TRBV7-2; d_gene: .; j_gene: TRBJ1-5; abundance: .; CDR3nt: TGTGCCAGCAGCTTAGAAGTGGCTCAGCCCCAGCATTTT; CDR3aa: CASSLEVAQPQHF
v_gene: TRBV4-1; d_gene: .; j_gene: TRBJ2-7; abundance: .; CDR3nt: TGCGCCAGCAGCCAAGATCCCAGCTCCTACGAGCAGTACTTC; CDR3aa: CASSQDPSSYEQYF
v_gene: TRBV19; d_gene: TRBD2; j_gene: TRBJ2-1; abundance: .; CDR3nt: TGTGCCAGTAGTCCCATAGCGGGAGGGCTTTCTAATGAGCAGTTCTTC; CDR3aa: CASSPIAGGLSNEQFF
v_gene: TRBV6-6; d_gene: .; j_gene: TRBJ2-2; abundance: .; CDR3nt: TGTGCCAGCAGTCCAGGGGGGGAGCTGTTTTTT; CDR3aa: CASSPGGELFF
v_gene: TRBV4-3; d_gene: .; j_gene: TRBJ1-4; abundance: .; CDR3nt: TGCGCCAGCAGCCTTAGCGGTTCAGGGGAAAAACTGTTTTTT; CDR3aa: CASSLSGSGEKLFF
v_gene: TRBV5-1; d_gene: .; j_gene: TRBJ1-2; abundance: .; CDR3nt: TGCGCCAGCAGCTTGGAAAGGACAGCCTATGGCTACACCTTC; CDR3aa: CASSLERTAYGYTF
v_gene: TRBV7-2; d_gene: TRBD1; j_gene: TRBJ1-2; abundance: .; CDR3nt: TGTGCCAGCAGCTCACTGGGACAGGGGGCGCATGGCTACACCTTC; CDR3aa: CASSSLGQGAHGYTF
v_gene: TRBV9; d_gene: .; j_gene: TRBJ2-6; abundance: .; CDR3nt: TGTGCCAGCAGCGCCGACATCTCTGGGGCCAACGTCCTGACTTTC; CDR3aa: CASSADISGANVLTF
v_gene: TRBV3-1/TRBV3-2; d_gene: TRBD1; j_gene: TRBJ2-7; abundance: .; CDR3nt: TGTGCCAGCAGCCCCTACACAGGGGAACATAAAGAGGCCCTGAACGAGCAGTACTTC; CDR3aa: CASSPYTGEHKEALNEQYF
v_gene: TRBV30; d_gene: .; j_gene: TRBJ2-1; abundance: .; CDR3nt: TGTGCCTGGAGCAGATTCAATGAGCAGTTCTTC; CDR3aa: CAWSRFNEQFF
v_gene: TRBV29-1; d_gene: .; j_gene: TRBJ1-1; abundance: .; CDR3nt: TGCATCACCCAGGATGAGCAGGCAGGGTGGGATGGCACTGAAGCTTTCTTT; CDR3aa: CITQDEQAGWDGTEAFF
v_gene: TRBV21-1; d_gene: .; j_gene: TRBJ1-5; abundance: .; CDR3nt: TGTGCCAGCAGCAAAGTGGGGTTGGGGGGGGATCAGCCCCAGCATTTT; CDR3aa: CASSKVGLGGDQPQHF
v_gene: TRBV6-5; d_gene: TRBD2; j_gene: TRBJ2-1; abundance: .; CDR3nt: TGTGCCAGCAGTACCGGGACTAGCACATACAATGAGCAGTTCTTC; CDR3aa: CASSTGTSTYNEQFF
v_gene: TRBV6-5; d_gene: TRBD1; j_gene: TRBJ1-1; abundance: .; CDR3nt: TGTGCCAGCAGGGGGACAGCGAACACTGAAGCTTTCTTT; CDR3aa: CASRGTANTEAFF
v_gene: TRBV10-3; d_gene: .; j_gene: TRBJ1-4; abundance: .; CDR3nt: TGTGCCATCGGCGCGGTTCTAAATGAAAAACTGTTTTTT; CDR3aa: CAIGAVLNEKLFF
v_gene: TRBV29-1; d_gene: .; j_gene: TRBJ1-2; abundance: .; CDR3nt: TGCAGCGTTGTAGCAGTCACCATGCGCTATGGCTACACCTTC; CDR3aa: CSVVAVTMRYGYTF
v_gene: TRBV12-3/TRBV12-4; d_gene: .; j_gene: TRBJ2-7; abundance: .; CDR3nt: TGTGCCAGCAGTCCCGGGATCTACGAGCAGTACTTC; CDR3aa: CASSPGIYEQYF
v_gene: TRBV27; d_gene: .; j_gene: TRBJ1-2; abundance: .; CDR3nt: TGTGCCAGCAGTCCCACAGGGTTTTATGGCTACACCTTC; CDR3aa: CASSPTGFYGYTF
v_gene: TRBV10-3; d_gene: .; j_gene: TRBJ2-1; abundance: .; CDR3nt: TGTGCCATCAGTGAGGTCGCGAGCTCCTACAATGAGCAGTTCTTC; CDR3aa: CAISEVASSYNEQFF
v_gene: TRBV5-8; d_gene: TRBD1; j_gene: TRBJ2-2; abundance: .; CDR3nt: TGTGCCAGCAGCCTTGGGACAGGGAACACCGGGGAGCTGTTTTTT; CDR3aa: CASSLGTGNTGELFF
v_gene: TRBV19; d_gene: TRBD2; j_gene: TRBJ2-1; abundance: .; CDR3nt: TGTGCCAGTAGTATAGGACTAGCGGGCCTTACCTCCTACAATGAGCAGTTCTTC; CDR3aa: CASSIGLAGLTSYNEQFF
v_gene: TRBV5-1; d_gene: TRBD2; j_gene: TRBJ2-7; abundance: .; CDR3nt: TGCGCCAGCAGGACTAGCGGGGGCTCCTACGAGCAGTACTTC; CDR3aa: CASRTSGGSYEQYF
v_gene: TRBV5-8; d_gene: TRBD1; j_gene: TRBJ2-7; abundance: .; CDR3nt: TGTGCCAGCAGCTTGGGACAGGGGGCGAGGGAGCAGTACTTC; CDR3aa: CASSLGQGAREQYF
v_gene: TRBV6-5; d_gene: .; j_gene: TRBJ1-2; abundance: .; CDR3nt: TGTGCCAGCAGTTACTCGATTATAGGGGGTTATGGCTACACCTTC; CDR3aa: CASSYSIIGGYGYTF
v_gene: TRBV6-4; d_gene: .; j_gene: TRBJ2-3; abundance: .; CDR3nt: TGTGCCAGCAGTAAAGTTACAGGGAAGGATACGCAGTATTTT; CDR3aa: CASSKVTGKDTQYF
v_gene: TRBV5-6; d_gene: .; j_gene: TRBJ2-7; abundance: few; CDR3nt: TGTGCCAGCAGCTTGTTCGGGATTTCCTACGAGCAGTACTTC; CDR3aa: CASSLFGISYEQYF
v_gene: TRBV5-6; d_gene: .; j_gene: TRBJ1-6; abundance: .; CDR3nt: TGTGCCAGCAGCTTTTCAGGGAAACTCCACCTCCGGGATTCACCCCTCCACTTT; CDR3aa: CASSFSGKLHLRDSPLHF
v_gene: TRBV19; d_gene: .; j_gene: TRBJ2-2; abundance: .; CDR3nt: TGTGCCAGTAGTATAGTCGGGGGGCCCGGGGAGCTGTTTTTT; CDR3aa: CASSIVGGPGELFF
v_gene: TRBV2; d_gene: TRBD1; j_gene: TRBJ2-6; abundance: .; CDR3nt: TGTGCCAGCAGCGCTACGACAGGGCCCGACGTCCTGACTTTC; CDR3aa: CASSATTGPDVLTF
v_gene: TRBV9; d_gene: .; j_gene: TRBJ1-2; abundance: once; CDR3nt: TGTGCCAGCAGCGTAGGGGGGACACACTATGGCTACACCTTC; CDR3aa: CASSVGGTHYGYTF
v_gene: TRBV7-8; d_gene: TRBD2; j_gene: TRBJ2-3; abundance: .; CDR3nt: TGTGCCAGCAGCCCGCTCTCGACTAGCGGGAGCACAGATACGCAGTATTTT; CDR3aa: CASSPLSTSGSTDTQYF
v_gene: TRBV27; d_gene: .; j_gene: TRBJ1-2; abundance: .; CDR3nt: TGTGCCAGCAGTTGGCGGAGCACTTCGTCTTTCTATGGCTACACCTTC; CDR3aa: CASSWRSTSSFYGYTF
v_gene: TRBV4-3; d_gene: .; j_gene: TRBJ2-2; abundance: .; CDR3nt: TGCGCCAGCAGCCAAGAGGGCAGGAGGACCGGGGAGCTGTTTTTT; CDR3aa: CASSQEGRRTGELFF
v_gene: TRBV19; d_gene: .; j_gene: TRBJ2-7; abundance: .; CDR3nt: TGTGCCAGTAGTATTCGGGGAGGACAGGCCTACGAGCAGTACTTC; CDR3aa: CASSIRGGQAYEQYF
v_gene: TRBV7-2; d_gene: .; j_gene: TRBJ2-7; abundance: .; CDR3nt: TGTGCCAGCAGCTCACCAAAGACAGGTCTCAGCGAGCAGTACTTC; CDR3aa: CASSSPKTGLSEQYF